The 2 T cell receptor beta chains below all came from one sample that was sequenced in a study of T-cell reconstitution after alpha-beta-depleted transplantation in children. The TCRbeta library was prepared with unique molecular identifiers. Each CDR3 protein is one row after TCRdb ran MiXCR on the PCR reads. Altogether 600,000 or so distinct CDR3 sequences are present, 23% being singletons, with the ten largest covering 13% to 15%. Sequenced here: PBMCs, mostly from graft donor cells, sampled 360 days after TCRalphabeta/CD19-depleted stem cell transplant. The receptors derive from a boy under two years old who had a stem cell transplant for acute myeloid leukemia, so the T cells may come from the graft donor.

This clonotype came up a few times. V gene TRBV29-1 combines with J gene TRBJ2-3; the match to TRBD2 covers 8 bases. The CDR3 runs 12 residues. With 8 bases clipped from V and 6 bases from J, the junction kept 7 bases outside the gene matches. Germline values: CDR1 SQVTM, CDR2 ANQGSEA. The CDR3 spells CSHLRGADTQYF. The DNA of the CDR3 is TGCAGCCACCTGCGGGGGGCGGATACGCAGTATTTT.

CDR3 DNA: TGTGCCACCAGCAGAGCAGGGTTCGCCCACAACTATGGCTACACCTTC. It is translated as CATSRAGFAHNYGYTF. This chain connects TRBV15 to TRBJ1-2; a weak D match, TRBD1 (5 bases). Per germline, CDR1 LNHNV and CDR2 YYDKDF (reference sequence). The germline V and J ends were trimmed by 1 base and 2 bases, with 14 bases remaining between them. The CDR3 runs 16 residues.